The present entry profiles one T cell receptor beta chain with its context. Its antigen remains unidentified. CDR3 size: 14 residues. Trimming stripped 0 bases from V and 4 bases from J, with 9 bases between. Germline CDR1 LGHNA, CDR2 YSLEER. This sample was taken from a study of T cell responses to AZD1222 COVID-19 vaccine. The assay was immunoSEQ multiplex PCR, and TCRdb's table has in-frame clones only and misses some. The sample lists roughly 100,000 clones; 80% to 90% were seen once. Points from the study as a whole: Repertoire sampling happened only post peak T cell response.

The chain couples TRBV4-3 to TRBJ1-2; possibly TRBD1 for D (5 bases). Sequences were derived from peripheral blood, sampled on day 0 of AZD1222 vaccination. The sequence was obtained from an adult in good health. The CDR3 DNA is TGCGCCAGCAGCCAAGACGGGGGTTTCTATGGCTACACCTTC. As protein: CASSQDGGFYGYTF.